Listed below are T cell receptor beta chains from one sample, sequenced in a study of cytomegalovirus exposure and HLA in healthy donors. Profiled with immunoSEQ multiplex PCR; TCRdb holds only in-frame clones, not every one. The sample consists of 95,000 or so clones, roughly 79% of them appearing once. The sequencing input was PBMCs. All receptors come from a woman aged 70-85 years in good health and CMV-seropositive. The CDR3 runs from the conserved cysteine through the conserved F or W. D genes are given only for firm matches. Not every row has a clone size; where given, it reads once, few, many or a size class.

TRBV7-2	TRBJ2-6	.	once	CASSPRIGGANVLTF	TGTGCCAGCAGCCCCCGTATTGGCGGGGCCAACGTCCTGACTTTC
TRBV18	TRBJ1-1	TRBD1	.	CASSSDRVGTFF	TGTGCCAGCTCATCGGACAGGGTTGGGACTTTCTTT
TRBV7-3	TRBJ1-1	.	few	CASSLILGTEAFF	TGTGCCAGCAGCTTAATACTCGGGACTGAAGCTTTCTTT
TRBV4-3	TRBJ2-3	TRBD2	.	CASSRQREGVDTQYF	TGCGCCAGCAGCCGACAGCGGGAGGGCGTAGATACGCAGTATTTT
TRBV5-4	TRBJ1-1	.	few	CASSQGRNTEAFF	TGTGCCAGCAGTCAGGGGCGGAACACTGAAGCTTTCTTT
TRBV7-9	TRBJ2-2	TRBD2	.	CASSRTSPRGNTGELFF	TGTGCCAGCAGCCGGACTAGCCCGAGGGGGAACACCGGGGAGCTGTTTTTT
TRBV13	TRBJ2-1	TRBD2	.	CASSRRLAGGPEYNEQFF	TGTGCCAGCAGCCGACGACTAGCGGGAGGCCCAGAATACAATGAGCAGTTCTTC
TRBV7-6	TRBJ2-1	TRBD2	.	CASSLETAGGPGGQFF	TGTGCCAGCAGCTTAGAGACGGCGGGAGGGCCGGGGGGGCAGTTCTTC
TRBV13	TRBJ1-4	.	.	CASSLSRLGELFF	TGTGCCAGCAGCTTATCGAGACTCGGGGAACTGTTTTTT
TRBV27	TRBJ1-1	TRBD1	few	CASRRGTGGPGSMNTEAFF	TGTGCCAGCAGGAGAGGGACAGGGGGACCGGGATCCATGAACACTGAAGCTTTCTTT
TRBV7-9	TRBJ1-3	TRBD1	.	CASSPTGAYGNTIYF	TGTGCCAGCAGCCCGACAGGGGCGTATGGAAACACCATATATTTT
TRBV18	TRBJ1-2	.	.	CASSPDNFLNYGYTF	TGTGCCAGCTCACCAGACAATTTCCTCAACTATGGCTACACCTTC
TRBV11-3	TRBJ2-7	.	.	CASSSSSYEQYF	TGCGCCAGCAGCTCCAGTTCCTACGAGCAGTACTTC
TRBV27	TRBJ1-5	TRBD1	.	CASSMSGTVSNQPQHF	TGTGCCAGCAGTATGTCCGGGACAGTATCCAATCAGCCCCAGCATTTT
TRBV10-3	TRBJ2-3	TRBD2	.	CAISELRGGTDTQYF	TGTGCCATCAGTGAACTGCGGGGGGGCACAGATACGCAGTATTTT
TRBV19	TRBJ2-3	.	.	CASSLRDSGDTQYF	TGTGCCAGTAGTCTGCGGGACTCGGGGGATACGCAGTATTTT
TRBV20-1	TRBJ2-3	.	.	CSANSIDTQYF	TGCAGTGCTAATTCCATCGATACGCAGTATTTT
TRBV7-9	TRBJ2-7	.	.	CASSLGTASYEQYF	TGTGCCAGCAGCTTAGGGACAGCCTCCTACGAGCAGTACTTC
TRBV7-2	TRBJ1-5	.	.	CASSLTGQPQHF	TGTGCCAGCAGCTTAACGGGTCAGCCCCAGCATTTT
TRBV15	TRBJ2-7	.	.	CATSRNPPPTVSEQYF	TGTGCCACCAGCAGGAATCCCCCTCCGACGGTGAGCGAGCAGTACTTC
TRBV7-8	TRBJ2-5	TRBD1	.	CASSPGTGASKYF	TGTGCCAGCAGCCCCGGGACAGGGGCATCCAAGTACTTC
TRBV7-2	TRBJ2-7	.	.	CASSLIGGADEQYF	TGTGCCAGCAGCTTGATTGGGGGGGCGGACGAGCAGTACTTC
TRBV10-2	TRBJ2-1	TRBD2	.	CASSEGGTRSYNEQFF	TGCGCCAGCAGTGAGGGTGGGACTAGAAGCTACAATGAGCAGTTCTTC
TRBV6-5	TRBJ2-7	.	.	CASTGGSNYEQYF	TGTGCCAGCACAGGGGGGAGCAACTACGAGCAGTACTTC
TRBV6-5	TRBJ1-1	.	.	CASSYPRGGITEAFF	TGTGCCAGCAGTTACCCGCGTGGGGGCATCACTGAAGCTTTCTTT
TRBV10-2	TRBJ2-7	.	.	CASSESRSSYEQYF	TGCGCCAGCAGTGAGTCACGGAGCTCCTACGAGCAGTACTTC
TRBV19	TRBJ1-4	TRBD1	.	CASSTTRQGANEKLFF	TGTGCCAGTAGTACCACGAGACAGGGGGCAAATGAAAAACTGTTTTTT
TRBV7-2	TRBJ1-4	.	once	CASSLGAATNEKLFF	TGTGCCAGCAGCTTAGGGGCAGCAACTAATGAAAAACTGTTTTTT
TRBV27	TRBJ2-7	TRBD1	once	CASSYAGQGKGYEQYF	TGTGCCAGCAGTTACGCCGGACAGGGGAAGGGCTACGAGCAGTACTTC